Presented here are 17 T cell receptor beta chains from one specimen sequenced in a study of technical replicates of blood from several donors. Here immunoSEQ multiplex PCR was the method, and the copy in TCRdb shows in-frame clones only, minus some. The sample holds about 100,000 clones, around 96% seen once. The sample taken for sequencing was T cells isolated from PBMCs. The receptors here all came from a human donor in good health.

The J gene is TRBJ2-7, the V gene TRBV5-1, with TRBD2 matching over 12 bases. V was pared by 0 bases and J by 7 bases, with 14 bases of the junction left unmatched. Germline CDR1 and CDR2: SGHRS and YFSETQ. The CDR3 has 18 residues. This CDR3 reads CASSLEASGRASSGEQYF. For the CDR3, the DNA is TGCGCCAGCAGCTTGGAGGCTAGCGGGAGGGCCTCTTCAGGAGAGCAGTACTTC.

The chain employs TRBV29-1 and TRBJ1-2; 9 bases match TRBD1. The length of the CDR3 is 12 residues. The ends lost 6 bases at V and 8 bases at J; junction bases unmatched: 7. Germline V gene data show CDR1 as SQVTM and CDR2 as ANQGSEA. CDR3 protein: CSVVGTGHGYTF. CDR3 bases: TGCAGCGTCGTCGGGACAGGGCACGGCTACACCTTC.

CDR3 nucleotides: TGTGCCAGCAGTCTCAGGCCAGGGAAGGGCACAGATACGCAGTATTTT. Its translation: CASSLRPGKGTDTQYF. The chain couples TRBV11-1 to TRBJ2-3; a possible D gene is TRBD1 (5 bases). Per germline, CDR1 SGHAT and CDR2 FQDESV (reference sequence). The V end lost 6 bases, the J end lost 1 base, and 17 bases lay between the germline ends. The CDR3 is made up of 16 amino acids.

Worth noting for this clone: The same CDR3 is also encoded by other DNA sequences in this sample. The chain joins TRBV5-1 to TRBJ1-1; unclear D gene. V was trimmed by 1 base and J by 1 base, leaving 14 bases between them. The CDR3 covers 16 residues. The germline V gene has CDR1 SGHRS and CDR2 YFSETQ. CDR3 sequence: CASSLNTAAGNTEAFF. CDR3 in DNA: TGCGCCAGCAGCTTGAATACAGCGGCGGGGAACACTGAAGCTTTCTTT.

The CDR3, as DNA: TGTGCCAGCAGCTCCGGACTAGCGGGTAGCCAAGAGACCCAGTACTTC. This gives the protein CASSSGLAGSQETQYF. The V gene is TRBV5-4, the J gene TRBJ2-5, with 11 positions matching TRBD2. Germline values: CDR1 SGHNT, CDR2 YYREEE (reference sequence). V lost 3 bases, J lost 1 base, and 5 bases stayed unmatched. This CDR3 is built from 16 residues.

This clone came up a few times. V gene TRBV30 combines with J gene TRBJ1-1; possible D gene TRBD1, 5 bases. V was cut by 1 base and J by 2 bases, with 8 bases left in between. The germline gives CDR1 GTSNPN, CDR2 SVGIG (reference sequence). CDR3 length: 13 amino acids. The CDR3, as DNA: TGTGCCTGGAGTGCAGACAGAAACACTGAAGCTTTCTTT. It specifies CAWSADRNTEAFF.

This chain joins TRBV25-1 and TRBJ2-3; D unresolved. Trimming cost V 0 bases and J 0 bases, with 7 bases left between them. The CDR3 is made up of 15 amino acids. Germline V gene data show CDR1 as MGHDK and CDR2 as SYGVNS. The CDR3 loop reads CASSEYLLSTDTQYF. DNA for the CDR3: TGTGCCAGCAGTGAATATCTCCTGAGCACAGATACGCAGTATTTT.

About this clone: Other DNA sequences in the same sample also yield this CDR3. The chain carries TRBV7-2 and TRBJ2-7, with 8 bases identical to TRBD1. The germline gives CDR1 SGHTA, CDR2 FQGNSA. This CDR3 comprises 14 residues. The V gene end was trimmed by 1 base and the J gene end by 4 bases; junction bases not matched to a gene: 3. Written as DNA, the CDR3 is TGTGCCAGCAGCTTAGGGACAGGGAGATACGAGCAGTACTTC. It yields the protein CASSLGTGRYEQYF.

The chain has TRBV7-9 and TRBJ2-1; a possible D gene is TRBD1 (5 bases). Germline CDR1 is SEHNR and CDR2 is FQNEAQ (reference sequence). The CDR3 loop spans 12 amino acids. The V and J ends lost 6 bases and 9 bases respectively, with 12 bases between them. CDR3 DNA sequence: TGTGCCAGCAGACAGGAACTTAGTGAGCAGTTCTTC. It encodes CASRQELSEQFF.

The chain is built from TRBV5-6 and TRBJ1-1; the D gene is possibly TRBD1 (6 bases). V lost 0 bases, J lost 4 bases, and 10 bases lay in between. Looked up from germline, CDR1 is SGHDT and CDR2 is YYEEEE. This CDR3 spans 14 amino acids. The CDR3 reads CASSLGWTATEAFF. CDR3 nucleotide sequence: TGTGCCAGCAGCTTGGGGTGGACAGCCACTGAAGCTTTCTTT.

The chain recombines TRBV19 with TRBJ1-3; D remains ambiguous. This CDR3 has 16 residues. V lost 3 bases, J lost 4 bases, and 16 bases lay in between. Germline-derived CDR1 and CDR2 are LNHDA and SQIVND (reference sequence). The CDR3 DNA reads as TGTGCCAGTAGTATCAGTATTAGGGAGCAAGGAAACACCATATATTTT. Amino acids: CASSISIREQGNTIYF.

CDR3 in DNA: TGTGCCAGTCCTAGCGGGGGTAGCACAGATACGCAGTATTTT. Its protein is CASPSGGSTDTQYF. V usage is TRBV6-4 and J usage is TRBJ2-3; TRBD2 aligns across 10 bases. This CDR3 comprises 14 residues. V was pared by 9 bases and J by 0 bases, with 3 bases of the junction left unmatched. Per the germline V gene, CDR1 is MRHNA and CDR2 is SNTAGT.

The chain has TRBV9 and TRBJ2-3; maybe TRBD2 (7 bases). Trimming took 7 bases from V and 3 from J, leaving 15 bases between them. CDR1 SGDLS and CDR2 YYNGEE come from the germline V gene. The CDR3 length is 14 residues. In DNA form, the CDR3 reads TGTGCCAGCGGGGGCAGGGAGGGGACAGATACGCAGTATTTT. Translating gives CASGGREGTDTQYF.

The chain recombines TRBV29-1 with TRBJ2-7; no clear D gene. The germline V and J ends were trimmed by 5 bases and 3 bases, with 8 bases remaining between them. CDR3 length: 11 amino acids. Germline loops: CDR1 SQVTM, CDR2 ANQGSEA. The CDR3 DNA reads TGCAGCGTTTCGACAAACTACGAGCAGTACTTC. Translation gives CSVSTNYEQYF.

The CDR3 protein is CASGQGAINEQFF. In DNA, the CDR3 is TGTGCCAGCGGACAGGGGGCGATCAATGAGCAGTTCTTC. The rearrangement uses TRBV13 and TRBJ2-1, with 11 bases matching TRBD1. V shed 8 bases and J 6 bases; nucleotides not matched to a gene: 3. Germline-derived CDR1 and CDR2 are PRHDT and FYEKMQ (reference sequence). This CDR3 contains 13 residues.

The genes are TRBV30 and TRBJ2-7; 11 positions agree with TRBD2. CDR1 GTSNPN and CDR2 SVGIG come from the germline V gene (reference sequence). V was pared by 3 bases and J by 5 bases, with 3 bases of the junction left unmatched. This CDR3 contains 13 residues. The CDR3 loop reads CAWRLAGANEQYF. The CDR3 DNA follows: TGTGCCTGGAGACTAGCGGGAGCTAACGAGCAGTACTTC.

The J gene is TRBJ2-7, the V gene TRBV28; no clear D gene. The length of the CDR3 is 10 residues. Germline values: CDR1 MDHEN, CDR2 SYDVKM. V gave up 7 bases and J gave up 3 bases, with 4 bases separating them. CDR3: CASNGYEQYF. In DNA, the CDR3 is TGTGCCAGCAACGGCTACGAGCAGTACTTC.